Reported below is one TCR beta chain. Its antigen is not known. CDR3 length: 15 residues. Germline V lookup: CDR1 SGHRS, CDR2 YFSETQ. Trimming left V 4 bases short and J 0 bases short, with 12 bases between. The data stem from a study of cytomegalovirus exposure and HLA in healthy donors. Study-level background: As an earlier analysis found, 150 million to 200 million T cells yielded about 120 million unique TCR beta sequences.

PCR involved 60 Vbeta and 13 Jbeta primers. The repertoire was sequenced with immunoSEQ multiplex PCR; TCRdb's copy has only in-frame clones and lacks some. Of around 110,000 clones listed, 81% are singletons. Regarding the study as a whole: Three chains linked to CMV were shown in vitro to be specific for CMV antigens. In a later analysis, parvovirus B19, influenza, CMV and Epstein-Barr virus appeared linked to several top co-occurrence clusters. The dataset shows that most TCR sequences were rare, while some public TCRs occurred in many donors.

The TCR comes from a woman in her twenties or thirties in good health and CMV-seronegative. Input material: PBMCs. The rearrangement uses TRBV5-1 and TRBJ2-3, with a tentative D call TRBD2 (6 bases). The CDR3 DNA sequence: TGCGCCAGCAGCCTCCTCGGGAGAAGCACAGATACGCAGTATTTT. It codes for CASSLLGRSTDTQYF.